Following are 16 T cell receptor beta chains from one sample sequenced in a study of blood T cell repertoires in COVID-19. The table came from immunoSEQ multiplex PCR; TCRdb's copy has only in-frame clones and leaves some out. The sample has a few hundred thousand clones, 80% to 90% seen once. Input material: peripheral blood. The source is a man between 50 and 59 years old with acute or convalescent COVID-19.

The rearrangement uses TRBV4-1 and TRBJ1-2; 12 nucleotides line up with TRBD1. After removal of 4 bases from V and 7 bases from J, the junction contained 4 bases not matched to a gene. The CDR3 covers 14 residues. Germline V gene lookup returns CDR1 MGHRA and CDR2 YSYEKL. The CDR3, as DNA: TGCGCCAGCAGCCGCGGGACAGGGGGCGGTGGCTACACCTTC. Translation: CASSRGTGGGGYTF.

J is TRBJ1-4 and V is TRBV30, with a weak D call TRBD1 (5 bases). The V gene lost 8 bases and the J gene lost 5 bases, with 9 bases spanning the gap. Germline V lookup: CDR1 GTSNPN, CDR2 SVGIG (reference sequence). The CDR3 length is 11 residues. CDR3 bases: TGTGCCGGCTCAGGGAATGAAAAACTGTTTTTT. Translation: CAGSGNEKLFF.

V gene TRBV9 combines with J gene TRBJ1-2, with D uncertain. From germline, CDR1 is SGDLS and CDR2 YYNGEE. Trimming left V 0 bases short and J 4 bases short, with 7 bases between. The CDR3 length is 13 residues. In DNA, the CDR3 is TGTGCCAGCAGCGTAGGACAAAGCTATGGCTACACCTTC. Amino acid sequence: CASSVGQSYGYTF.

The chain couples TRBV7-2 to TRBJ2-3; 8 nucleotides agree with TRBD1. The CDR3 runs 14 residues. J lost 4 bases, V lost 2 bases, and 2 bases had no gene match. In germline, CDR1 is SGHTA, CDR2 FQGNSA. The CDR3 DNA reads TGTGCCAGCAGCTTATCAGGGGGCGCAGATACGCAGTATTTT. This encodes CASSLSGGADTQYF.

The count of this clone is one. The CDR3 nucleotides are TGCGCCAGCAGCTACGGGACACAATCTGAAAAACTGTTTTTT. As protein: CASSYGTQSEKLFF. The rearrangement links TRBV5-1 to TRBJ1-4; D may be TRBD1 (6 bases). The V gene's germline CDR1 is SGHRS and CDR2 YFSETQ. This CDR3 comprises 14 residues. Trimming took 3 bases from V and 7 from J, leaving 13 bases between them.

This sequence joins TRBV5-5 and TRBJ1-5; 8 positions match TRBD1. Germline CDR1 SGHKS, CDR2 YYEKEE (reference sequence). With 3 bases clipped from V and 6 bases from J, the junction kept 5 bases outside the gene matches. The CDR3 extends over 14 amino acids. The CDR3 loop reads CASSYQGAAQPQHF. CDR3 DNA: TGTGCCAGCAGCTATCAGGGGGCGGCTCAGCCCCAGCATTTT. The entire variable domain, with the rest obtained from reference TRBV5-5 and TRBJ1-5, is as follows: DAGVTQSPTHLIKTRGQQVTLRCSPISGHKSVSWYQQVLGQGPQFIFQYYEKEERGRGNFPDRFSARQFPNYSSELNVNALLLGDSALYLCASSYQGAAQPQHFGDGTRLSIL.

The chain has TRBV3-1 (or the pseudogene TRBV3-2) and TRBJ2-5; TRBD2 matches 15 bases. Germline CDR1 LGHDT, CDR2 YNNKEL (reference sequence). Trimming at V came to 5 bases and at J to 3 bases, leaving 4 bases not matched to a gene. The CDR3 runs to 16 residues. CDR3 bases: TGTGCCAGCAGCTCCGGACTAGCGGGGGGGAAAGAGACCCAGTACTTC. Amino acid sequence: CASSSGLAGGKETQYF.

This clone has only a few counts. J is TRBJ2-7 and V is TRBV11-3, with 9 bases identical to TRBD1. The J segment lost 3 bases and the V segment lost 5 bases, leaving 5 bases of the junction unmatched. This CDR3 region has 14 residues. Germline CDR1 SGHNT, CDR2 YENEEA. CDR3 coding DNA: TGTGCCAGCAGCCCCGGGACAGGGATCTACGAGCAGTACTTC. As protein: CASSPGTGIYEQYF. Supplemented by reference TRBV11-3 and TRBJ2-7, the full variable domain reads EAGVVQSPRYKIIEKKQPVAFWCNPISGHNTLYWYLQNLGQGPELLIRYENEEAVDDSQLPKDRFSAERLKGVDSTLKIQPAELGDSAVYLCASSPGTGIYEQYFGPGTRLTVT.

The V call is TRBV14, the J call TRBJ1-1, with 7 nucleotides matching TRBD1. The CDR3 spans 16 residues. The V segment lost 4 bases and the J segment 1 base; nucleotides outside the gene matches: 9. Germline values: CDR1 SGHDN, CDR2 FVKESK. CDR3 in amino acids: CASSLRPGQRNTEAFF. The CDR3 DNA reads TGTGCCAGCAGCCTTCGACCGGGACAGCGGAACACTGAAGCTTTCTTT. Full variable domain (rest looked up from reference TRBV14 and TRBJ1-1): EAGVTQFPSHSVIEKGQTVTLRCDPISGHDNLYWYRRVMGKEIKFLLHFVKESKQDESGMPNNRFLAERTGGTYSTLKVQPAELEDSGVYFCASSLRPGQRNTEAFFGQGTRLTVV.

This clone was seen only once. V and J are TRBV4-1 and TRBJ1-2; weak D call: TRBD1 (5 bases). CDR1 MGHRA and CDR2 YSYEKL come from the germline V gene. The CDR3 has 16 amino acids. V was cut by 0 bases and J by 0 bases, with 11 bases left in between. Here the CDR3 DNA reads TGCGCCAGCAGCCAAGATGGACAAAGAGCTAACTATGGCTACACCTTC. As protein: CASSQDGQRANYGYTF.

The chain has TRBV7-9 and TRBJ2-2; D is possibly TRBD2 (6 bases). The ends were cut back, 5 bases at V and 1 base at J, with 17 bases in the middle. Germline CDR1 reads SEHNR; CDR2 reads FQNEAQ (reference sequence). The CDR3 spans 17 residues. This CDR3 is CASSHTGLKMNTGELFF. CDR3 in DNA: TGTGCCAGCAGCCACACCGGACTAAAGATGAACACCGGGGAGCTGTTTTTT.

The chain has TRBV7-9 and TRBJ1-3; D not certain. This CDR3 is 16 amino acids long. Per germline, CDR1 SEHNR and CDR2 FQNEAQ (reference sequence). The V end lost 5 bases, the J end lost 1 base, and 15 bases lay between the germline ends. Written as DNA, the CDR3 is TGTGCCAGCAGCCCGACGGGTTCCCCATCTGGAAACACCATATATTTT. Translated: CASSPTGSPSGNTIYF.

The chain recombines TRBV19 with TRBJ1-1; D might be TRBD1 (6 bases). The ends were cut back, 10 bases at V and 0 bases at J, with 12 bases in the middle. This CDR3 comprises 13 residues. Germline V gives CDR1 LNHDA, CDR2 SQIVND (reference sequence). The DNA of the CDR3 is TGTGCCACCCAGGACAGTGTGAACACTGAAGCTTTCTTT. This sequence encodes CATQDSVNTEAFF.

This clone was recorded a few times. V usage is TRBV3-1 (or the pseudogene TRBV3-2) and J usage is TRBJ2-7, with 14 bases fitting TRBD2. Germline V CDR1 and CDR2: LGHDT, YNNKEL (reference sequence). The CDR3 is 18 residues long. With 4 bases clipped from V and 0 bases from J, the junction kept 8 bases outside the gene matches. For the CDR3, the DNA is TGTGCCAGCAGCCGCGGACTAGCGGGGGGACCCCCCTCCTACGAGCAGTACTTC. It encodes CASSRGLAGGPPSYEQYF.

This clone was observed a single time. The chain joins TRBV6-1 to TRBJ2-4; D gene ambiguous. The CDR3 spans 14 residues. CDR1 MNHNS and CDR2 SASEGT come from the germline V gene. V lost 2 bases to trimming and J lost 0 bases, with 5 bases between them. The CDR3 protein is CASSERLAKNIQYF. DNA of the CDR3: TGTGCCAGCAGTGAACGGTTAGCCAAAAACATTCAGTACTTC.

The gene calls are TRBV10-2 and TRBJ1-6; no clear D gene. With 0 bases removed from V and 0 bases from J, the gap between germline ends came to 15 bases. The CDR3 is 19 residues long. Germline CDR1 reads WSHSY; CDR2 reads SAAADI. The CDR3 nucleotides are TGCGCCAGCAGTGAGTCGAAGCCGGGGTACGGCTCCTATAATTCACCCCTCCACTTT. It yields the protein CASSESKPGYGSYNSPLHF.